This entry lists 22 T cell receptor beta chains sequenced from one sample in a study of beta chain features in type 1 diabetes. Study-wide results and caveats: Moderately but significantly shorter TCRB CDR3s were found in Type 1 diabetes patients in all four CD4+ subsets.

Expressed TCRB transcripts were sequenced after all isolated RNA was converted to cDNA. Measured with immunoSEQ multiplex PCR; TCRdb has only the in-frame clones, and not every one. The data hold more than 250,000 clones, with around 21% observed a single time. The antigens of these receptors remain unknown. Sequencing used naive CD4+ T cells from blood. Receptors were obtained from a woman aged 40 to 49 with type 1 diabetes.

This chain uses TRBV29-1 with TRBJ1-3; D is undetermined. Germline-derived CDR1 and CDR2 are SQVTM and ANQGSEA. V shed 1 base and J shed 3 bases, with 10 bases lying between them. The CDR3 totals 14 residues. The CDR3 spells CSVEVPGSGNTIYF. CDR3 in DNA: TGCAGCGTTGAAGTCCCCGGGAGTGGAAACACCATATATTTT. Using reference TRBV29-1 and TRBJ1-3 for the parts outside the CDR3, the full variable domain is SAVISQKPSRDICQRGTSLTIQCQVDSQVTMMFWYRQQPGQSLTLIATANQGSEATYESGFVIDKFPISRPNLTFSTLTVSNMSPEDSSIYLCSVEVPGSGNTIYFGEGSWLTVV.

The rearrangement joins TRBV9 to TRBJ2-5; D not resolved. Trimming left V 3 bases short and J 3 bases short, with 12 bases between. Per germline, CDR1 SGDLS and CDR2 YYNGEE. The CDR3 consists of 14 residues. The CDR3 protein is CASSAHSIEETQYF. In DNA form, the CDR3 reads TGTGCCAGCAGCGCTCACTCGATAGAAGAGACCCAGTACTTC.

This rearrangement joins TRBV9 to TRBJ2-5; 7 bases align to TRBD2. The CDR3 loop spans 16 amino acids. Germline CDR1 reads SGDLS; CDR2 reads YYNGEE. Germline trimming cut 3 bases from V and 1 base from J; bases unmatched to any gene: 9. CDR3 in amino acids: CASSAGQRGSQETQYF. The CDR3 DNA sequence: TGTGCCAGCAGCGCCGGTCAGCGGGGATCCCAAGAGACCCAGTACTTC.

This clone was observed a few times. The genes are TRBV5-1 and TRBJ2-1; 7 bases map to TRBD1. The CDR3 runs to 15 residues. Germline V gives CDR1 SGHRS, CDR2 YFSETQ. V trimming: 0 bases; J trimming: 9 bases; junction bases outside the gene matches: 9. CDR3 in DNA: TGCGCCAGCAGCTTGGTAGGGGGCCAGGATGGTGAGCAGTTCTTC. This encodes CASSLVGGQDGEQFF. Full variable domain (missing parts from reference TRBV5-1 and TRBJ2-1): KAGVTQTPRYLIKTRGQQVTLSCSPISGHRSVSWYQQTPGQGLQFLFEYFSETQRNKGNFPGRFSGRQFSNSRSEMNVSTLELGDSALYLCASSLVGGQDGEQFFGPGTRLTVL.

The CDR3 DNA reads as TGTGCCAGCAGCCCCACCCTGGCCACAGATACGCAGTATTTT. Translating it yields CASSPTLATDTQYF. This sequence joins TRBV5-4 and TRBJ2-3; the D is unclear. V was cut by 4 bases and J by 2 bases, with 11 bases left in between. Germline CDR1 reads SGHNT; CDR2 reads YYREEE (reference sequence). This CDR3 has 14 residues.

The V and J genes are TRBV7-9 and TRBJ1-2, with a possible D match to TRBD1 (5 bases). Per germline, CDR1 SEHNR and CDR2 FQNEAQ (reference sequence). V was clipped by 6 bases and J by 7 bases, with 18 bases between them. The CDR3 loop spans 14 amino acids. CDR3 residues: CASSPTLTGGGYTF. The CDR3 bases are TGTGCCAGCAGTCCAACACTTACAGGCGGTGGCTACACCTTC.

This clone was observed a few times. The rearrangement links TRBV6-6 to TRBJ2-7; TRBD2 matches at 9 bases. Per the germline V gene, CDR1 is MNHNY and CDR2 is SVGAGI (reference sequence). V lost 7 bases and J lost 4; bases outside the gene matches: 11. This CDR3 has 15 amino acids. The CDR3 loop reads CASTAGGGHDYEQYF. The DNA of the CDR3 is TGTGCCAGCACCGCGGGAGGGGGCCATGATTACGAGCAGTACTTC.

This clone was picked up a small number of times. The V and J genes are TRBV29-1 and TRBJ2-2; TRBD1 matches at 10 bases. Germline V gives CDR1 SQVTM, CDR2 ANQGSEA. The CDR3 has 15 residues. V dropped 5 bases and J dropped 2; count of bases not matched to a gene: 5. CDR3 bases: TGCAGCGTTCGGGGGACAGGGGTAAACACCGGGGAGCTGTTTTTT. The encoded protein is CSVRGTGVNTGELFF.

This clone was found a few times. V gene TRBV30 combines with J gene TRBJ1-3; maybe TRBD1 (5 bases). The length of the CDR3 is 14 residues. The ends were cut back, 0 bases at V and 2 bases at J, with 8 bases in the middle. Germline CDR1 GTSNPN, CDR2 SVGIG (reference sequence). In nucleotides, the CDR3 is TGTGCCTGGAGTGTACCGGGGGCTGGAAACACCATATATTTT. Translation gives CAWSVPGAGNTIYF.

Comment on this clone: An end of the junction does not agree with germline; a read error may underlie this. The rearrangement links TRBV18 to TRBJ2-2; a possible D gene is TRBD2 (5 bases). The V gene's germline CDR1 is KGHSH and CDR2 LQKENI. CDR3 size: 15 residues. Here the CDR3 DNA reads TGTGCCAGCTCCCCACGAGCGGTTGACACCGGGGAGCTGTTTTTT. Encoded protein: CASSPRAVDTGELFF.

The chain has TRBV7-7 and TRBJ2-2; D gene unclear. Trimming left V 3 bases short and J 0 bases short, with 8 bases between. The CDR3 runs 15 residues. Looked up from germline, CDR1 is SSHAT and CDR2 is FNYEAQ (reference sequence). CDR3 nucleotides: TGTGCCAGCAGCTTGATCGCGACGAACACCGGGGAGCTGTTTTTT. Translating it yields CASSLIATNTGELFF.

There are a few counts of this clone. The V gene is TRBV2, the J gene TRBJ2-1, with 8 bases aligning to TRBD2. CDR3 length: 15 amino acids. V lost 6 bases to trimming and J lost 3 bases; unmatched junction nucleotides: 7. The V gene's germline CDR1 is SNHLY and CDR2 FYNNEI. This chain's CDR3 is CASSNSGVGYNEQFF. Here the CDR3 DNA reads TGTGCCAGCAGCAATAGCGGGGTAGGCTACAATGAGCAGTTCTTC.

This clone was observed a few times. This chain uses TRBV7-3 with TRBJ2-1; tentatively, D is TRBD2 (5 bases). Trimming pared 1 base from V and 3 bases from J, leaving 10 bases between. Germline CDR1 reads SGHTA; CDR2 reads FQGTGA. There are 15 residues in the CDR3. CDR3 sequence: CASSLKSGVYNEQFF. CDR3 in DNA: TGTGCCAGCAGCTTAAAAAGCGGAGTCTACAATGAGCAGTTCTTC.

V is TRBV9 and J is TRBJ2-3; the match to TRBD2 covers 8 bases. With V trimmed by 0 bases and J by 6 bases, 9 bases remained unmatched. Per the germline V gene, CDR1 is SGDLS and CDR2 is YYNGEE. The CDR3 sequence is 16 residues long. In DNA, the CDR3 is TGTGCCAGCAGCGTAGGCCTAGCGGGTAGAGGGGATACGCAGTATTTT. Translated: CASSVGLAGRGDTQYF.

This clone was seen a handful of times. The V call is TRBV28, the J call TRBJ1-3; D ambiguous. Trimming stripped 2 bases from V and 0 bases from J, with 8 bases between. CDR1 and CDR2 from the germline V gene are MDHEN and SYDVKM. The CDR3 is 15 residues long. The CDR3 DNA reads TGTGCCAGCAGTTTAACGGAGAGCTCTGGAAACACCATATATTTT. Translation gives CASSLTESSGNTIYF.

This chain connects TRBV28 to TRBJ2-6; 7 bases fit TRBD2. V shed 7 bases, J shed 0 bases, and the junction held 3 bases outside the gene matches. The CDR3 is made up of 15 amino acids. CDR1 and CDR2 from the germline V gene are MDHEN and SYDVKM. The CDR3: CASTTGGSGANVLTF. The CDR3 nucleotides read TGTGCCAGCACTACGGGGGGCTCTGGGGCCAACGTCCTGACTTTC.

The chain is built from TRBV30 and TRBJ2-1, with TRBD2 identical over 11 bases. Germline CDR1 is GTSNPN and CDR2 is SVGIG (reference sequence). The V gene end was trimmed by 7 bases and the J gene end by 6 bases; junction bases not matched to a gene: 5. CDR3 length equals 13 residues. CDR3 sequence: CASTSGSGNEQFF. The CDR3 bases are TGTGCCTCAACTAGCGGGAGCGGCAATGAGCAGTTCTTC.

V gene TRBV4-2 combines with J gene TRBJ1-2; D is unclear. The ends were cut back, 3 bases at V and 5 bases at J, with 16 bases in the middle. The CDR3 extends over 15 amino acids. Germline loops: CDR1 LGHNA, CDR2 YNFKEQ. This CDR3 is CASSQRLTRRYGYTF. CDR3 nucleotide sequence: TGTGCCAGCAGCCAGCGGCTCACAAGGAGGTATGGCTACACCTTC.

The gene calls are TRBV6-1 and TRBJ2-4, with D possibly matching TRBD2 (5 bases). Germline V gene data show CDR1 as MNHNS and CDR2 as SASEGT. The ends were cut back, 5 bases at V and 7 bases at J, with 18 bases in the middle. The CDR3 is 15 amino acids. CDR3 loop: CASSLARAGGNIQYF. The CDR3 DNA follows: TGTGCCAGCAGTCTAGCCCGGGCAGGTGGGAACATTCAGTACTTC.

This clone has just a few counts. This chain links TRBV9 with TRBJ2-7; possible D gene TRBD1, 6 bases. Germline V gene lookup returns CDR1 SGDLS and CDR2 YYNGEE. Trimming left V 4 bases short and J 6 bases short, with 11 bases between. This CDR3 has 12 amino acids. The CDR3 DNA sequence: TGTGCCAGCAGCCGTGGGGGCACCGAGCAGTACTTC. It translates to CASSRGGTEQYF.

This clone was detected only a few times. The J gene is TRBJ1-2, the V gene TRBV4-2, with 7 positions matching TRBD1. J gave up 6 bases and V 4 bases, and 11 bases lay outside the gene matches. Per germline, CDR1 LGHNA and CDR2 YNFKEQ. This CDR3 is 15 amino acids long. The CDR3 nucleotides are TGTGCCAGCAGCCCATCATCCGGGACAGCGAATGGCTACACCTTC. It yields the protein CASSPSSGTANGYTF.

This clone has only a few counts. This sequence joins TRBV7-3 and TRBJ2-6; a weak D match, TRBD1 (6 bases). This CDR3 comprises 15 residues. Germline CDR1 and CDR2: SGHTA and FQGTGA. V shed 5 bases and J shed 2 bases, with 10 bases lying between them. The CDR3 DNA sequence: TGTGCCAGCAGCCCTAGACAGGCTGGGGCCAACGTCCTGACTTTC. It translates to CASSPRQAGANVLTF.